A single sample is the source of the 6 T cell receptor beta chains below, sequenced in a study of blood T cell repertoires in COVID-19. Only in-frame clones appear in the TCRdb table, and some are missing; sequencing was by immunoSEQ multiplex PCR. Among about 360,000 clones listed, roughly 90% were seen once. Source material: peripheral blood. These receptors were collected from an older woman with COVID-19, enrolled during active disease.

The chain uses TRBV3-1 (or the pseudogene TRBV3-2) and TRBJ2-1; 14 bases align to TRBD2. V lost 3 bases and J lost 3; bases outside the gene matches: 7. From germline, CDR1 is LGHDT and CDR2 YNNKEL (reference sequence). The CDR3 loop spans 18 amino acids. The CDR3 nucleotides are TGTGCCAGCAGCCACGGCACGGGACTAGCGGGGGACTACAATGAGCAGTTCTTC. Translation gives CASSHGTGLAGDYNEQFF.

J is TRBJ2-7 and V is TRBV3-1 (or the pseudogene TRBV3-2), with 12 bases identical to TRBD1. The germline CDR1 and CDR2 sequences are LGHDT and YNNKEL (reference sequence). This CDR3 has 15 residues. V was clipped by 2 bases and J by 7 bases; unmatched bases: 6. The CDR3: CASSQMGQGAGEQYF. DNA for the CDR3: TGTGCCAGCAGCCAAATGGGACAGGGGGCGGGGGAGCAGTACTTC.

The chain joins TRBV25-1 to TRBJ1-2; no reliable D call. From germline, CDR1 is MGHDK and CDR2 SYGVNS. V was shortened by 0 bases and J by 4 bases, with 12 bases between the two germline ends. The CDR3 covers 15 residues. The CDR3 nucleotides read TGTGCCAGCAGTGAATATCGCGGGGATGGCTATGGCTACACCTTC. Its translation: CASSEYRGDGYGYTF.

The chain recombines TRBV27 with TRBJ1-1; D is undetermined. This CDR3 has 12 residues. The germline gives CDR1 MNHEY, CDR2 SMNVEV (reference sequence). V lost 6 bases and J 0 bases, leaving 5 bases between the germline ends. The CDR3 DNA sequence: TGTGCCAGCAGGGAGATGAACACTGAAGCTTTCTTT. Translating gives CASREMNTEAFF.

The genes are TRBV5-6 and TRBJ1-4, with D possibly TRBD1 on 6 matching bases. The CDR3 is made up of 13 amino acids. Deletions cut 7 bases from V and 4 bases from J, with 11 bases between. CDR1 and CDR2 from the germline V gene are SGHDT and YYEEEE. In nucleotides, the CDR3 is TGTGCCAGCGTTGGACAGAATAATGAAAAACTGTTTTTT. Translation: CASVGQNNEKLFF.

The chain has TRBV7-8 and TRBJ1-1; D perhaps matches TRBD1 (6 bases). V shed 5 bases and J shed 3 bases, with 13 bases lying between them. This CDR3 has 14 residues. In germline, CDR1 is SGHVS, CDR2 FQNEAQ. This chain's CDR3 is CASSPVQGHTEAFF. The CDR3 coding sequence is TGTGCCAGCAGCCCGGTTCAGGGGCACACTGAAGCTTTCTTT.